These 5 T cell receptor beta chains share one sample of origin, sequenced in a study of HIV-infected patients and healthy controls. Reverse transcription used around 500 ng RNA and constant-region primers for alpha and beta. Alpha and beta chain libraries were made separately by chain-specific third strand synthesis with multiplexing indices. Each CDR3 protein gets one entry after TCRdb re-called the 5' RACE reads with MiXCR. Among 10,000 to 15,000 distinct CDR3 sequences listed, just over 5% were seen once. No cell fractionation was done, so the repertoire covers all unsorted peripheral blood T cells. What was sequenced was blood. The receptors were gathered from an adult in good health.

The table lists this clonotype with a few counts. J is TRBJ1-5 and V is TRBV5-6; D not certain. With 1 base removed from V and 4 bases from J, the gap between germline ends came to 3 bases. CDR1 SGHDT and CDR2 YYEEEE come from the germline V gene. The CDR3 has 12 amino acids. The CDR3 here is CASSLINQPQHF. CDR3 sequence (DNA): TGTGCCAGCAGCTTGATTAATCAGCCCCAGCATTTT. Using reference TRBV5-6 and TRBJ1-5 for the parts outside the CDR3, the full variable domain is DAGVTQSPTHLIKTRGQQVTLRCSPKSGHDTVSWYQQALGQGPQFIFQYYEEEERQRGNFPDRFSGHQFPNYSSELNVNALLLGDSALYLCASSLINQPQHFGDGTRLSIL.

This chain connects TRBV6-5 to TRBJ1-1; D perhaps matches TRBD1 (6 bases). Looked up from germline, CDR1 is MNHEY and CDR2 is SVGAGI. This CDR3 has 15 residues. V was cut by 2 bases and J by 4 bases, with 14 bases left in between. The CDR3 coding sequence is TGTGCCAGCAGTTACGCGGGGGGCGCAAGCACTGAAGCTTTCTTT. As protein: CASSYAGGASTEAFF.

This clonotype ranks as medium-sized (0.01 to 0.1%). The chain couples TRBV4-1 to TRBJ1-2; no clear D gene. This CDR3 contains 17 residues. Trimming removed 1 base at V and 0 bases at J, with 15 bases between. Germline values: CDR1 MGHRA, CDR2 YSYEKL. The CDR3 sequence is CASSQARSVPPNYGYTF. Written as DNA, the CDR3 is TGCGCCAGCAGCCAAGCCCGGTCCGTTCCCCCTAACTATGGCTACACCTTC.

This clonotype was observed at least ten times. The V and J genes are TRBV10-1 and TRBJ1-1, with 8 positions matching TRBD1. Germline loops: CDR1 WNHNN, CDR2 SYGVQD (reference sequence). V was clipped by 6 bases and J by 1 base; unmatched bases: 1. This CDR3 contains 13 residues. The CDR3 region is CASSDRGNTEAFF. The CDR3 DNA reads as TGCGCCAGCAGCGACAGGGGGAACACTGAAGCTTTCTTT.

This clonotype was recorded many times. V usage is TRBV3-1 and J usage is TRBJ2-1, with 7 bases lining up with TRBD1. This CDR3 has 19 residues. Germline V gene sequence: CDR1 LGHDT, CDR2 YNNKEL (reference sequence). V dropped 2 bases and J dropped 0; count of bases not matched to a gene: 13. CDR3 in amino acids: CASSQTGAGTVISYNEQFF. In DNA, the CDR3 is TGTGCCAGCAGCCAAACAGGAGCCGGGACAGTCATCTCCTACAATGAGCAGTTCTTC.